This entry lists 19 T cell receptor beta chains sequenced from one sample in a study of cytomegalovirus exposure and HLA in healthy donors. 13 Jbeta primers and 60 Vbeta primers were used for the PCR. Some clones are missing from TCRdb's copy, which holds only in-frame ones; the method was immunoSEQ multiplex PCR. The data contain about 180,000 clones, 76% of them singletons. Sequenced: PBMCs. These receptors all stem from a man in his late teens or twenties in good health and CMV-seronegative.

This chain links TRBV27 with TRBJ1-6; no clear D gene. Deletions cut 3 bases from V and 11 bases from J, with 14 bases between. The CDR3 has 14 amino acids. The germline gives CDR1 MNHEY, CDR2 SMNVEV (reference sequence). In nucleotides, the CDR3 is TGTGCCAGCAGTTTCCGGGGAAGTGATCCACCCCTCCACTTT. Its protein is CASSFRGSDPPLHF.

The chain carries TRBV6-5 and TRBJ1-1; 9 bases map to TRBD1. Losses at the gene ends were 6 bases for V and 5 bases for J; bases not matched to a gene: 7. Germline CDR1 reads MNHEY; CDR2 reads SVGAGI. This CDR3 comprises 14 residues. The chain's CDR3 is CASSPPGQGTEAFF. The CDR3 DNA reads TGTGCCAGCAGCCCACCGGGACAGGGAACTGAAGCTTTCTTT.

The genes are TRBV6-5 and TRBJ2-7, with TRBD2 as a possible D gene (6 bases). The CDR3 is made up of 14 amino acids. Germline V gives CDR1 MNHEY, CDR2 SVGAGI. Trimming stripped 2 bases from V and 7 bases from J, with 15 bases between. This CDR3 reads CASSYGGRVGEQYF. As DNA, the CDR3 is TGTGCCAGCAGTTACGGAGGGCGCGTCGGTGAGCAGTACTTC.

This clone was seen more than once but under ten times. The chain is built from TRBV2 and TRBJ2-7, with 14 nucleotides matching TRBD2. Trimming cost V 1 base and J 6 bases; bases outside gene matches: 8. The germline V gene encodes CDR1 SNHLY and CDR2 FYNNEI. This CDR3 has 17 residues. The CDR3 DNA is TGTGCCAGCAGTGAAGAGAGACTAGCGGGGGGGACGGGCGAGCAGTACTTC. Encoded protein: CASSEERLAGGTGEQYF.

The V gene is TRBV15, the J gene TRBJ1-1; the match to TRBD1 covers 7 bases. The junction had 7 bases not matched to a gene; V was cut back by 2 bases and J by 4 bases. Germline-derived CDR1 and CDR2 are LNHNV and YYDKDF (reference sequence). CDR3 length equals 15 residues. CDR3 nucleotides: TGTGCCACCAGCAGATCCCGACAGGGTGGCACTGAAGCTTTCTTT. Amino acids: CATSRSRQGGTEAFF.

This chain uses TRBV29-1 with TRBJ1-2, with D perhaps matching TRBD1 (5 bases). CDR1 is SQVTM, CDR2 ANQGSEA, per germline. The CDR3 contains 18 residues. V lost 0 bases and J 2 bases, leaving 22 bases between the germline ends. The CDR3 sequence is CSVEEGGTQGPDNYGYTF. The CDR3 DNA follows: TGCAGCGTTGAAGAGGGGGGGACCCAGGGACCAGACAACTATGGCTACACCTTC.

The chain employs TRBV10-3 and TRBJ1-2, with 8 bases lining up with TRBD1. V was pared by 9 bases and J by 0 bases, with 6 bases of the junction left unmatched. Germline V gives CDR1 ENHRY, CDR2 SYGVKD. The CDR3 is 14 residues long. In nucleotides, the CDR3 is TGTGCCATTCAGAGGGACAGGACTAACTATGGCTACACCTTC. Amino acid sequence: CAIQRDRTNYGYTF.

The DNA for the CDR3 is TGCGCCAGCAGCTTGGGACAGGGGGCCGGGGGGGACTACGAGCAGTACTTC. It translates to CASSLGQGAGGDYEQYF. This chain uses TRBV5-1 with TRBJ2-7; 10 bases are shared with TRBD1. V lost 0 bases, J lost 3 bases, and 9 bases stayed unmatched. Per the germline V gene, CDR1 is SGHRS and CDR2 is YFSETQ. CDR3 length: 17 residues.

The J gene is TRBJ2-1, the V gene TRBV15; no reliable D call. This CDR3 has 14 amino acids. Germline-derived CDR1 and CDR2 are LNHNV and YYDKDF (reference sequence). V dropped 0 bases and J dropped 7 bases, with 10 bases sitting between them. CDR3 in DNA: TGTGCCACCAGCAGAGAGCAGGTCCGGAATGAGCAGTTCTTC. As protein: CATSREQVRNEQFF.

This chain links TRBV6-5 with TRBJ2-7; tentatively, D is TRBD2 (6 bases). Trimming removed 0 bases at V and 6 bases at J, with 12 bases between. Germline V gives CDR1 MNHEY, CDR2 SVGAGI. CDR3 length equals 14 residues. This CDR3 reads CASSYSSGGVEQYF. DNA of the CDR3: TGTGCCAGCAGTTACTCGTCCGGGGGAGTCGAGCAGTACTTC.

The chain joins TRBV28 to TRBJ1-5; D might be TRBD1 (5 bases). CDR1 is MDHEN, CDR2 SYDVKM, per germline. The CDR3 sequence is 11 residues long. V was cut by 5 bases and J by 11 bases, with 10 bases left in between. The CDR3 bases are TGTGCCAGCAGTAGGGGCCCGGCCCAGCATTTT. It specifies CASSRGPAQHF. The variable domain in full, completed from reference TRBV28 and TRBJ1-5, reads DVKVTQSSRYLVKRTGEKVFLECVQDMDHENMFWYRQDPGLGLRLIYFSYDVKMKEKGDIPEGYSVSREKKERFSLILESASTNQTSMYLCASSRGPAQHFGDGTRLSIL.

The chain combines TRBV28 with TRBJ2-7; possible D gene TRBD1, 6 bases. The CDR3 is 16 residues long. Germline lookup yields CDR1 MDHEN and CDR2 SYDVKM. Trimming stripped 5 bases from V and 3 bases from J, with 20 bases between. The CDR3 region has the DNA TGTGCCAGCAGTGCTTTCGGCGAGAGGGACAACTACGAGCAGTACTTC. As protein: CASSAFGERDNYEQYF.

V is TRBV25-1 and J is TRBJ2-5; a possible D gene is TRBD1 (5 bases). Per the germline V gene, CDR1 is MGHDK and CDR2 is SYGVNS. The V gene lost 1 base and the J gene lost 4 bases, with 16 bases spanning the gap. The CDR3 covers 16 residues. This CDR3 reads CASSEFGAREGETQYF. In DNA form, the CDR3 reads TGTGCCAGCAGTGAATTTGGGGCCAGGGAAGGAGAGACCCAGTACTTC.

This sequence joins TRBV15 and TRBJ1-4; 8 bases agree with TRBD1. The CDR3 has 14 residues. The trim removed 1 base at V and 11 bases at J, leaving 6 bases unmatched. Germline values: CDR1 LNHNV, CDR2 YYDKDF (reference sequence). The CDR3 sequence: CATSRASGGEKLFF. DNA for the CDR3: TGTGCCACCAGCAGAGCATCAGGGGGCGAGAAACTGTTTTTT. Complete variable domain (other parts from reference TRBV15 and TRBJ1-4): DAMVIQNPRYQVTQFGKPVTLSCSQTLNHNVMYWYQQKSSQAPKLLFHYYDKDFNNEADTPDNFQSRRPNTSFCFLDIRSPGLGDTAMYLCATSRASGGEKLFFGSGTQLSVL.

This clone was seen once. The chain is built from TRBV9 and TRBJ2-2, with 7 bases aligning to TRBD2. With 7 bases clipped from V and 2 bases from J, the junction kept 14 bases outside the gene matches. The CDR3 covers 17 residues. Germline lookup yields CDR1 SGDLS and CDR2 YYNGEE. The DNA of the CDR3 is TGTGCCAGCGGCGCACCGCCCGGGACTACCAACACCGGGGAGCTGTTTTTT. Translated: CASGAPPGTTNTGELFF.

This clone was found once. The rearrangement uses TRBV6-5 and TRBJ2-7; 7 bases fit TRBD2. This CDR3 is 14 amino acids long. Germline CDR1 MNHEY, CDR2 SVGAGI. With V trimmed by 3 bases and J by 3 bases, 5 bases remained unmatched. The CDR3 region has the DNA TGTGCCAGCAGTTATCAGGGACTACACTACGAGCAGTACTTC. This translates into CASSYQGLHYEQYF.

The chain recombines TRBV25-1 with TRBJ1-2; D gene unclear. CDR3 size: 12 residues. V was clipped by 6 bases and J by 4 bases, with 9 bases between them. Germline-derived CDR1 and CDR2 are MGHDK and SYGVNS. The CDR3 bases are TGTGCCAGCAGCAACTCAGGCTATGGCTACACCTTC. It is translated as CASSNSGYGYTF.

The rearrangement uses TRBV9 and TRBJ2-6; 7 nucleotides agree with TRBD1. This CDR3 comprises 17 residues. Germline V gives CDR1 SGDLS, CDR2 YYNGEE. J lost 1 base, V lost 4 bases, and 8 bases had no gene match. The CDR3 is CASSPGTAGSGANVLTF. The CDR3 DNA is TGTGCCAGCAGCCCCGGGACAGCCGGTTCTGGGGCCAACGTCCTGACTTTC.

In regard to this clone: Sequence at one end of the junction differs from germline and may be a read error. The CDR3 reads CSARDSPHTHF. The CDR3 coding sequence is TGCAGTGCTAGAGATTCACCCCATACACACTTC. The genes are TRBV20-1 and TRBJ2-7; no reliable D call. The CDR3 extends over 11 amino acids. CDR1 DFQATT and CDR2 SNEGSKA come from the germline V gene (reference sequence).